This T cell receptor beta chain derives from a study of cytomegalovirus exposure and HLA in healthy donors. General study findings and limits: For TCR beta chains, V- and J-gene trimming was later linked to a missense DCLRE1C variant.

Concerning this clone: Its specificity is unknown.

The PCR ran on 60 Vbeta and 13 Jbeta primers. Authors' methods: An analysis performed later counted 75 million to 80 million unique TCR beta chains (roughly 11 million of them shared). The protocol was immunoSEQ multiplex PCR, while the TCRdb copy is restricted to in-frame clones and leaves out a portion. Clonal size and the V and J genes are those of that table, whereas D and trimming came from the DNA. This repertoire shows 75,000 to 100,000 clones, around three quarters found once; its top ten account for 0.57%. Losses at the gene ends were 3 bases for V and 7 bases for J; bases not matched to a gene: 14. This CDR3 has 16 amino acids. The V gene's germline CDR1 is LGHNA and CDR2 YNFKEQ.

The sequencing sample was made of PBMCs. The chain carries TRBV4-2 and TRBJ1-2, with 7 bases lining up with TRBD1. The receptor was derived from a man between 25 and 39 years old in good health and CMV-seronegative. CDR3 nucleotide sequence: TGTGCCAGCAGCCACCCCTCCGGACAGGATCGGGGTGGCTACACCTTC. Translation: CASSHPSGQDRGGYTF.